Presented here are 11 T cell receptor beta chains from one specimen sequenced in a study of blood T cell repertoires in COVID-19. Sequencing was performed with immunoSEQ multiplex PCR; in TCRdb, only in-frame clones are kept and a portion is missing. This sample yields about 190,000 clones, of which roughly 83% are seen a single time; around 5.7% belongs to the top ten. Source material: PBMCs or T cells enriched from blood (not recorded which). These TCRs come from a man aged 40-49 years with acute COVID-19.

The CDR3 nucleotides read TGTGCCATGGCTAGCGGGAGGGCAGATACGCAGTATTTT. This translates into CAMASGRADTQYF. V is TRBV10-3 and J is TRBJ2-3, with 12 nucleotides matching TRBD2. V was pared by 9 bases and J by 4 bases, with 2 bases of the junction left unmatched. The CDR3 is made up of 13 amino acids. CDR1 and CDR2 from the germline V gene are ENHRY and SYGVKD.

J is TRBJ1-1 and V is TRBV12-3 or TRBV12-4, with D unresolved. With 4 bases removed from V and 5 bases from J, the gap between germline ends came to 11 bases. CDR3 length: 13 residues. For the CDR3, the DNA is TGTGCCAGCAGTTACGGAGGAGGGACTGAAGCTTTCTTT. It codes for CASSYGGGTEAFF.

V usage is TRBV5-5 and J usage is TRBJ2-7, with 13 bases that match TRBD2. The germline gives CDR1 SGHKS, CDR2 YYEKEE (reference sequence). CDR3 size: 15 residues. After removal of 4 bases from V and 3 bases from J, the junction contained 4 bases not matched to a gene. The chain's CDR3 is CASSPGTSGIYEQYF. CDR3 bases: TGTGCCAGCAGCCCGGGGACTAGCGGGATCTACGAGCAGTACTTC.

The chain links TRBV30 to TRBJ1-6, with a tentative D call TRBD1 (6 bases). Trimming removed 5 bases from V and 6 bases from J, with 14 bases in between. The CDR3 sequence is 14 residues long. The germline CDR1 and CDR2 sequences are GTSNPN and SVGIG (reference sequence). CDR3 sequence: CAWRQGLGNSPLHF. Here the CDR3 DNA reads TGTGCCTGGCGGCAGGGGCTCGGTAATTCACCCCTCCACTTT. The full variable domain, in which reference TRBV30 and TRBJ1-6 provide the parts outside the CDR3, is SQTIHQWPATLVQPVGSPLSLECTVEGTSNPNLYWYRQAAGRGLQLLFYSVGIGQISSEVPQNLSASRPQDRQFILSSKKLLLSDSGFYLCAWRQGLGNSPLHFGNGTRLTVT.

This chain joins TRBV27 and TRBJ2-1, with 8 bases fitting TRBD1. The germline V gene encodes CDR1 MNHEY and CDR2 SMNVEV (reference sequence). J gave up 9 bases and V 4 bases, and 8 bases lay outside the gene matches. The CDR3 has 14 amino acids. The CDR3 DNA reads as TGTGCCAGCAGTTCCAACAGGGGGGTGGGTGAGCAGTTCTTC. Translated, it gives CASSSNRGVGEQFF.

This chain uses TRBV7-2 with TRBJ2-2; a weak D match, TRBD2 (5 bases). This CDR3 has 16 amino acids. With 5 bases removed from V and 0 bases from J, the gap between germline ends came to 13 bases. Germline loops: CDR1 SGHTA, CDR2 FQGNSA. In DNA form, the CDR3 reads TGTGCCAGCAGCCCTCCCGTAGCGCCGAACACCGGGGAGCTGTTTTTT. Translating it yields CASSPPVAPNTGELFF.

The CDR3 DNA sequence: TGTGCCAGCAGCCTGAATGCGCAGACACAGTATGGCTACACCTTC. Protein sequence: CASSLNAQTQYGYTF. The rearrangement joins TRBV5-4 to TRBJ1-2; D gene uncertain. Germline values: CDR1 SGHNT, CDR2 YYREEE (reference sequence). Trimming left V 4 bases short and J 5 bases short, with 18 bases between. CDR3 length: 15 residues.

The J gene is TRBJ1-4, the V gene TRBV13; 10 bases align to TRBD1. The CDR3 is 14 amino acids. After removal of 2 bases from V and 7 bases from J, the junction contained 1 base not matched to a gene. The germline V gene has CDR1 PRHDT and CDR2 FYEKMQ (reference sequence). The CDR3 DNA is TGTGCCAGCAGCTTATGGACAGGGGGTGAAAAACTGTTTTTT. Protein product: CASSLWTGGEKLFF.

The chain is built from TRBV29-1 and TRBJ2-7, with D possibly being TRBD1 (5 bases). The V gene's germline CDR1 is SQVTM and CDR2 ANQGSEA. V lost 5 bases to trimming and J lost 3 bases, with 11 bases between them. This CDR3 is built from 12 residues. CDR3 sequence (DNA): TGCAGCGTTCAAGTGACAGACTACGAGCAGTACTTC. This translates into CSVQVTDYEQYF.

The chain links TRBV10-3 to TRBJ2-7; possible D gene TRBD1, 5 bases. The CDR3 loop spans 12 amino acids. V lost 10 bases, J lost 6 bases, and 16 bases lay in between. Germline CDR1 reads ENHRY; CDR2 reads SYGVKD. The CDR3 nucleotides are TGTGCCACCTGGGGCCTTAGCACCGAGCAGTACTTC. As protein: CATWGLSTEQYF.

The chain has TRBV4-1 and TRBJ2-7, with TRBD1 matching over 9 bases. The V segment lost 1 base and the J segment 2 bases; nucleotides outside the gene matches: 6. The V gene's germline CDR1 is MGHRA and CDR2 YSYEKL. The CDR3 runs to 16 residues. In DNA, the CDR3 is TGCGCCAGCAGCCAAGTACGTGGACAGGGGACCTACGAGCAGTACTTC. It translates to CASSQVRGQGTYEQYF.